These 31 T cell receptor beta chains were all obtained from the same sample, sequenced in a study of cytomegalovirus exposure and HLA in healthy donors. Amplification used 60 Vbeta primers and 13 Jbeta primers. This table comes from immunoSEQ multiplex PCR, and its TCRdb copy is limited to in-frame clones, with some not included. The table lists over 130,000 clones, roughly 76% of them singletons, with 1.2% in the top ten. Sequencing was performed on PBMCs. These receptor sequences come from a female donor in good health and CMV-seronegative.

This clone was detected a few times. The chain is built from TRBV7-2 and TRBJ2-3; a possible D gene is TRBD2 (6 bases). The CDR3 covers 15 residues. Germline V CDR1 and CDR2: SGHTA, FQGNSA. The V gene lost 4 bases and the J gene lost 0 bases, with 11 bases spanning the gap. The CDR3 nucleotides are TGTGCCAGCAGCTCGGACTACCTTAGCACAGATACGCAGTATTTT. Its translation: CASSSDYLSTDTQYF. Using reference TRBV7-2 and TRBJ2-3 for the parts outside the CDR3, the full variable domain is GAGVSQSPSNKVTEKGKDVELRCDPISGHTALYWYRQSLGQGLEFLIYFQGNSAPDKSGLPSDRFSAERTGGSVSTLTIQRTQQEDSAVYLCASSSDYLSTDTQYFGPGTRLTVL.

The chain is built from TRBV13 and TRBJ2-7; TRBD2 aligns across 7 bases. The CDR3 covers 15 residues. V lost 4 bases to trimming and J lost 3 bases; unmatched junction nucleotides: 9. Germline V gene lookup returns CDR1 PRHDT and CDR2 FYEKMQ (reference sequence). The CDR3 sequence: CASSSLMAGDYEQYF. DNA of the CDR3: TGTGCCAGCAGCTCCTTAATGGCGGGGGACTACGAGCAGTACTTC. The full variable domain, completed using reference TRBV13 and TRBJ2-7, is AAGVIQSPRHLIKEKRETATLKCYPIPRHDTVYWYQQGPGQDPQFLISFYEKMQSDKGSIPDRFSAQQFSDYHSELNMSSLELGDSALYFCASSSLMAGDYEQYFGPGTRLTVT.

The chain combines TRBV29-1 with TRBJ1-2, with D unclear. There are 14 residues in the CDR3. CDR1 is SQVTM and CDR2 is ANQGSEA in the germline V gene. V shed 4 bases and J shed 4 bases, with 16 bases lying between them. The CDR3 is CSVAEAAAIYGYTF. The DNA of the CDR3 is TGCAGCGTTGCTGAGGCCGCAGCCATCTATGGCTACACCTTC. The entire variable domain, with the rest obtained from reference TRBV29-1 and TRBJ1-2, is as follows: SAVISQKPSRDICQRGTSLTIQCQVDSQVTMMFWYRQQPGQSLTLIATANQGSEATYESGFVIDKFPISRPNLTFSTLTVSNMSPEDSSIYLCSVAEAAAIYGYTFGSGTRLTVV.

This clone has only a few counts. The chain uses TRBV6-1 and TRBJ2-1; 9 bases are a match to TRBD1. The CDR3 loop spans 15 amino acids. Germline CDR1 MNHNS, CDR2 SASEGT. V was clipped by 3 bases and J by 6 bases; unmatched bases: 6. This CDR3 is CASSEPGQGTNEQFF. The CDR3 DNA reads TGTGCCAGCAGTGAGCCGGGACAGGGAACCAATGAGCAGTTCTTC.

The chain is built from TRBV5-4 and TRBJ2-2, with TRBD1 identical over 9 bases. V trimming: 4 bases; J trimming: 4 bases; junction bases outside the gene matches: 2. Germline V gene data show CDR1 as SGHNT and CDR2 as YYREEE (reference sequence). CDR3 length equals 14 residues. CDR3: CASSTDRGTGELFF. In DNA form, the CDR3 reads TGTGCCAGCAGCACGGACAGGGGCACCGGGGAGCTGTTTTTT. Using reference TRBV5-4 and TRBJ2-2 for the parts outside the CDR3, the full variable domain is ETGVTQSPTHLIKTRGQQVTLRCSSQSGHNTVSWYQQALGQGPQFIFQYYREEENGRGNFPPRFSGLQFPNYSSELNVNALELDDSALYLCASSTDRGTGELFFGEGSRLTVL.

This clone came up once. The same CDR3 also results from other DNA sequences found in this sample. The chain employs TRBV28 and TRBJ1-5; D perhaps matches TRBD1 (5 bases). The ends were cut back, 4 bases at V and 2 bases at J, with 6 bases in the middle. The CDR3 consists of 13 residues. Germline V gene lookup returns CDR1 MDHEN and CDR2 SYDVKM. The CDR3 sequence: CASSWGGNQPQHF. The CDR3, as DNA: TGTGCCAGCAGTTGGGGCGGCAATCAGCCCCAGCATTTT.

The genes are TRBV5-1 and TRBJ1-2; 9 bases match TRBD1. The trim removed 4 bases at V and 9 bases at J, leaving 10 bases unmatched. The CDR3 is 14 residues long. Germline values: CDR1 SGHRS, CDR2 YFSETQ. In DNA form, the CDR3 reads TGCGCCAGCAGCGTTTCCGGGACAGGGTTGAGCTACACCTTC. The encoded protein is CASSVSGTGLSYTF.

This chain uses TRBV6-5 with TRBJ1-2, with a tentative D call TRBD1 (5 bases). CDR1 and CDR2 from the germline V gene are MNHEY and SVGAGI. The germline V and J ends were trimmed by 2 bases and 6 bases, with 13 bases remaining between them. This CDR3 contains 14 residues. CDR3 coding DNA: TGTGCCAGCAGTTACCGTTCGGGGGGGGATGGCTACACCTTC. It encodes CASSYRSGGDGYTF.

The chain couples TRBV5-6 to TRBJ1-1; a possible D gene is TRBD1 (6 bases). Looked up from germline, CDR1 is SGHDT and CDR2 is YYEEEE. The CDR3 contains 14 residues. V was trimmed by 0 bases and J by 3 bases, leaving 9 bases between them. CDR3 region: CASSLGGGDTEAFF. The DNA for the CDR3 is TGTGCCAGCAGCTTGGGAGGGGGGGACACTGAAGCTTTCTTT.

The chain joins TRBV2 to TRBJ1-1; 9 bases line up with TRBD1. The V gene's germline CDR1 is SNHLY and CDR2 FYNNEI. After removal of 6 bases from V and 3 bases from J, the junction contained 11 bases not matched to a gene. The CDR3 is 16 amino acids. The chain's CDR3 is CASRSTGGPVDTEAFF. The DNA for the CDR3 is TGTGCCAGCAGATCGACAGGGGGGCCCGTGGACACTGAAGCTTTCTTT.

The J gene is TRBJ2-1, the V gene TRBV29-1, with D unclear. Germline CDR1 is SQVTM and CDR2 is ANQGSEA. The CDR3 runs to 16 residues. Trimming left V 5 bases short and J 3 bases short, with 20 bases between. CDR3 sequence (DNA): TGCAGCGTTAGGCCCACCATAGAAACTAACTACAATGAGCAGTTCTTC. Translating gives CSVRPTIETNYNEQFF.

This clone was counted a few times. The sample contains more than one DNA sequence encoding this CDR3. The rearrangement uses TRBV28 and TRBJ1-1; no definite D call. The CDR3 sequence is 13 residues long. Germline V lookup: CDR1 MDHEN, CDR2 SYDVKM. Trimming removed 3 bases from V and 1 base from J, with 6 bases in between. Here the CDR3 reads CASSFRRNTEAFF. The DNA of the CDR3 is TGTGCCAGCAGTTTTAGGAGGAACACTGAAGCTTTCTTT.

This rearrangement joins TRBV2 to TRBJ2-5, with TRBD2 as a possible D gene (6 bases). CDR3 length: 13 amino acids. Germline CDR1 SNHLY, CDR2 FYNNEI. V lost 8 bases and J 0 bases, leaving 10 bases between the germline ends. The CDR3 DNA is TGTGCCAGCCGATTAGCGGACCAAGAGACCCAGTACTTC. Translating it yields CASRLADQETQYF.

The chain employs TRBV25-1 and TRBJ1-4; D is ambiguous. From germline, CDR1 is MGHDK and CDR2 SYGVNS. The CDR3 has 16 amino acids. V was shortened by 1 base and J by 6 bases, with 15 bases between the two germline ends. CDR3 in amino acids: CASSELGWARDEKLFF. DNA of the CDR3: TGTGCCAGCAGTGAATTGGGTTGGGCGCGAGATGAAAAACTGTTTTTT.

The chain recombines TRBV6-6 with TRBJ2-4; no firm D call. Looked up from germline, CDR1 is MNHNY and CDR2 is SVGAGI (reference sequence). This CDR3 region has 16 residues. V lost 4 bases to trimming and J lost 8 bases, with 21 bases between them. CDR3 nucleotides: TGTGCCAGCAGTTCAATGCTAGGCCTCGGTCGGGACATTCAGTACTTC. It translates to CASSSMLGLGRDIQYF.

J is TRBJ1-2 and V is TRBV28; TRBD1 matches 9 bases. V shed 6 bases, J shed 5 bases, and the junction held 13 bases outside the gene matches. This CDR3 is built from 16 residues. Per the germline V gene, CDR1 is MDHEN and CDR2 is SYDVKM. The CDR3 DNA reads TGTGCCAGCAGGTCACCAAACTCCGACAGGGGGTATGGCTACACCTTC. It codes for CASRSPNSDRGYGYTF.

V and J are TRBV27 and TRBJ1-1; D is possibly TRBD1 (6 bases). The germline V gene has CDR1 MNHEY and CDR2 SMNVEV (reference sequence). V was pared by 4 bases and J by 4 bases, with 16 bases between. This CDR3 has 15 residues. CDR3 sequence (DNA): TGTGCCAGCAGTTCGTGGACAGACGATTTCACTGAAGCTTTCTTT. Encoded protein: CASSSWTDDFTEAFF.

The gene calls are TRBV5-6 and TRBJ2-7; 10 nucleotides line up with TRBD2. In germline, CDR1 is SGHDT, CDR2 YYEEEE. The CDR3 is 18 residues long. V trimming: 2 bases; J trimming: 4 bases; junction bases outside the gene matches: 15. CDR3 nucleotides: TGTGCCAGCAGCTTAAGGGGGCAGGGTAGCGGGAGGAGGTACGAGCAGTACTTC. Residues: CASSLRGQGSGRRYEQYF. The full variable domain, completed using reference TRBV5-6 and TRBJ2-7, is DAGVTQSPTHLIKTRGQQVTLRCSPKSGHDTVSWYQQALGQGPQFIFQYYEEEERQRGNFPDRFSGHQFPNYSSELNVNALLLGDSALYLCASSLRGQGSGRRYEQYFGPGTRLTVT.

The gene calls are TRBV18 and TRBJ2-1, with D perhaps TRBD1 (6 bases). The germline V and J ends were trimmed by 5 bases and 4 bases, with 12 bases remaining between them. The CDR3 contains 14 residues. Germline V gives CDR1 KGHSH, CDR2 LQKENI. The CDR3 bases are TGTGCCAGCTCAACCCGGGACACATACAATGAGCAGTTCTTC. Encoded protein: CASSTRDTYNEQFF.

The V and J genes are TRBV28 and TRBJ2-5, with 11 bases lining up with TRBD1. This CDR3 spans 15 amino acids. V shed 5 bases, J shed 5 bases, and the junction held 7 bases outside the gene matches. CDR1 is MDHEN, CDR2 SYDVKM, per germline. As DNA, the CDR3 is TGTGCCAGCAGTCCGCGGACAGGGGGCCGGGAGACCCAGTACTTC. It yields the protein CASSPRTGGRETQYF. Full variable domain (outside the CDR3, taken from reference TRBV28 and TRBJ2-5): DVKVTQSSRYLVKRTGEKVFLECVQDMDHENMFWYRQDPGLGLRLIYFSYDVKMKEKGDIPEGYSVSREKKERFSLILESASTNQTSMYLCASSPRTGGRETQYFGPGTRLLVL.

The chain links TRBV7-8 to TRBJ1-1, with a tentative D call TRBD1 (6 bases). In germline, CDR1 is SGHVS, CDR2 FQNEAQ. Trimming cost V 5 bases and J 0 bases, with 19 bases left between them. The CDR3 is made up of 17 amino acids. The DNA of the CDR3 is TGTGCCAGCAGCCTGCCGGGGACAAGTATAATGAACACTGAAGCTTTCTTT. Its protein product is CASSLPGTSIMNTEAFF.

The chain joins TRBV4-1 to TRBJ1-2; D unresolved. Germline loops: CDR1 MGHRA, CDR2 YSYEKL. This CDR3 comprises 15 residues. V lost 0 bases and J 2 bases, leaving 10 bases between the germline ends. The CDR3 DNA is TGCGCCAGCAGCCAAGAAAACAGCATCAACTATGGCTACACCTTC. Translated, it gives CASSQENSINYGYTF.

The CDR3 is CASTPREGYTF. The CDR3 nucleotides read TGTGCCAGCACCCCCCGGGAAGGCTACACCTTC. This chain uses TRBV2 with TRBJ1-2; D ambiguous. From germline, CDR1 is SNHLY and CDR2 FYNNEI. This CDR3 has 11 residues. V was shortened by 7 bases and J by 8 bases, with 11 bases between the two germline ends.

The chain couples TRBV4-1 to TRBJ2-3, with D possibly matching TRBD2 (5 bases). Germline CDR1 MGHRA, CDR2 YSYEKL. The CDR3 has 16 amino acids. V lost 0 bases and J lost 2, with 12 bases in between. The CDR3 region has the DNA TGCGCCAGCAGCCAAGACTCCGGCGGGTTCACAGATACGCAGTATTTT. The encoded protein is CASSQDSGGFTDTQYF.

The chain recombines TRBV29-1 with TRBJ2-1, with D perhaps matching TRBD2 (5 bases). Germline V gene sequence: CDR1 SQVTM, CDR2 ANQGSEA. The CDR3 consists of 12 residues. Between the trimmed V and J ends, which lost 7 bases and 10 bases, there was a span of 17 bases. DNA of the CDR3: TGCAGCGCTAGGACTCAGTTCGGGGAGCAGTTCTTC. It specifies CSARTQFGEQFF.

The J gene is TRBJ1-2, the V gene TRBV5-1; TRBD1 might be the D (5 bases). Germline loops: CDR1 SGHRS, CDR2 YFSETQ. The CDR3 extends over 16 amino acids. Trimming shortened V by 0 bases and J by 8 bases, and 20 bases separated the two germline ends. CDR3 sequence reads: CASSLDGTIPRAGYTF. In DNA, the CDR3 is TGCGCCAGCAGCTTGGACGGGACTATCCCACGAGCAGGCTACACCTTC.

DNA for the CDR3: TGTGCCAGCAGCGGGACTACGTACGAGCAGTACTTC. Residues: CASSGTTYEQYF. V is TRBV2 and J is TRBJ2-5; 7 bases map to TRBD2. The J call is doubtful: the DNA matches TRBJ2-7 better. The length of the CDR3 is 12 residues. Germline V gene data show CDR1 as SNHLY and CDR2 as FYNNEI.

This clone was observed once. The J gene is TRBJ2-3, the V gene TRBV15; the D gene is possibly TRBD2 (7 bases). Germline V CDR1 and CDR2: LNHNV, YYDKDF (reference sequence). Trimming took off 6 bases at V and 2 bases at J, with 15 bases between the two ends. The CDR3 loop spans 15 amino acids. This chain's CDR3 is CATRYGGRVTDTQYF. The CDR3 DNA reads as TGTGCCACCAGGTACGGGGGGCGAGTCACAGATACGCAGTATTTT.

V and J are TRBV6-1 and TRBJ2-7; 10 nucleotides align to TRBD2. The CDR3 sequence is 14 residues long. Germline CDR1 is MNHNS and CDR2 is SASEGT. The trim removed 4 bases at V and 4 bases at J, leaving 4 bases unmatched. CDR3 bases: TGTGCCAGCAGTGGACAGCGGGAGGGATACGAGCAGTACTTC. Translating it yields CASSGQREGYEQYF.

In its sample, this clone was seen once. As DNA, the CDR3 is TGCGCCAGCAGCCAAGTAGCACAGGGGGGGGGCAATCAGCCCCAGCATTTT. Its protein is CASSQVAQGGGNQPQHF. The rearrangement links TRBV4-1 to TRBJ1-5; 8 bases are a match to TRBD1. The CDR3 consists of 17 residues. Germline trimming cut 1 base from V and 2 bases from J; bases unmatched to any gene: 7. From germline, CDR1 is MGHRA and CDR2 YSYEKL.

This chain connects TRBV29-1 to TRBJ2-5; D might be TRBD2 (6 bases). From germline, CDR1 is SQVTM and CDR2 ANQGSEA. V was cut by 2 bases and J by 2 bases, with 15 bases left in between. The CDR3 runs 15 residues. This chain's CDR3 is CSVELASVVQETQYF. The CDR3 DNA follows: TGCAGCGTTGAACTAGCTAGCGTTGTACAAGAGACCCAGTACTTC.